This T cell receptor beta chain appears in the sequencing data of a study of T cell responses to AZD1222 COVID-19 vaccine. Study-wide results and caveats: Spike-specific TCR repertoires showed rising breadth and depth after two AZD1222 doses. Researchers report vaccine-associated CD4 TCRs spanning spike, with dominance at 160-218 and 743-854. Donors in the cohort were predominantly white British and more often female, and clonal diversity was possibly underestimated. Targets within unmutated variant regions were reportedly found for nearly half of spike-specific TCRs.

There are 14 residues in the CDR3. Trimming stripped 6 bases from V and 11 bases from J, with 20 bases between. Germline V gene sequence: CDR1 SNHLY, CDR2 FYNNEI. Comments on this clone: The antigen remains unidentified.

TCRdb's copy holds only in-frame clones and misses some; the assay was immunoSEQ multiplex PCR. The repertoire has roughly 55,000 clones, nearly 90% of them found once; the top ten carry 3% to 4.5%. Specimen: peripheral blood, collected on day 0 of AZD1222 vaccination. The source of this sequence is an adult in good health. The chain joins TRBV2 to TRBJ1-5; a possible D gene is TRBD1 (6 bases). CDR3 in amino acids: CASRETGSSPTQHF. DNA for the CDR3: TGTGCCAGCAGGGAAACAGGGTCATCTCCCACCCAGCATTTT.